Below are 12 T cell receptor beta chains sequenced from a single sample in a study of identical twins. Each CDR3 protein gets one entry after TCRdb re-called the 5' RACE reads with MiXCR. The profile shows 200,000 to 250,000 distinct CDR3 sequences, approximately 5.9% of them singletons. The data were also submitted as part of a second study, on T cells expressing NK-cell markers.

Input material: CD8+ T cells sorted from blood. Receptors were obtained from a woman aged 18-35 years in good health.

This clonotype was found many times. This chain links TRBV2 with TRBJ2-7; D is unresolved. Per the germline V gene, CDR1 is SNHLY and CDR2 is FYNNEI. CDR3 length: 13 amino acids. Trimming removed 6 bases from V and 4 bases from J, with 13 bases in between. DNA for the CDR3: TGTGCCAGCAGGGTGGGCAGAGGATACGAGCAGTACTTC. Its translation: CASRVGRGYEQYF.

At least ten counts were recorded for this clonotype. J is TRBJ2-3 and V is TRBV27; 12 bases are shared with TRBD2. Per germline, CDR1 MNHEY and CDR2 SMNVEV (reference sequence). The CDR3 covers 18 residues. V lost 11 bases to trimming and J lost 6 bases; unmatched junction nucleotides: 21. The CDR3 DNA is TGTGCCGCCTCACCCGTTGAGCGACTAGCGGGAGTACCGGATACGCAGTATTTT. It yields the protein CAASPVERLAGVPDTQYF.

The chain joins TRBV4-1 to TRBJ2-6, with unresolved D. The CDR3 extends over 15 amino acids. Germline V gives CDR1 MGHRA, CDR2 YSYEKL. The V and J ends lost 1 base and 0 bases respectively, with 4 bases between them. This chain's CDR3 is CASSQVVSGANVLTF. CDR3 nucleotide sequence: TGCGCCAGCAGCCAAGTCGTCTCTGGGGCCAACGTCCTGACTTTC.

In the case of this clonotype: At one of its ends the junction is not consistent with the germline gene, which may arise from a read error. The genes are TRBV11-2 and TRBJ2-1; D perhaps matches TRBD2 (6 bases). The CDR3 is 15 amino acids. CDR1 is SGHAT, CDR2 FQNNGV, per germline. CDR3 coding DNA: TGTGCCAGCAGCTCCCTCCGGGACTCCCACAATGAGCAGTTCTTC. This codes for CASSSLRDSHNEQFF.

The V call is TRBV2, the J call TRBJ1-2; D remains unclear. CDR3 length: 10 residues. Germline lookup yields CDR1 SNHLY and CDR2 FYNNEI. V lost 10 bases to trimming and J lost 4 bases, with 7 bases between them. The CDR3 DNA sequence: TGTGCCACCAAGAGCTATGGCTACACCTTC. Translating it yields CATKSYGYTF.

With regard to this clonotype: One base away lies a much larger clone, so this may be a sequencing read error. The rearrangement links TRBV20-1 to TRBJ2-7; D gene unclear. Germline V gives CDR1 DFQATT, CDR2 SNEGSKA (reference sequence). V was clipped by 1 base and J by 2 bases, with 18 bases between them. The CDR3 covers 16 residues. The CDR3 DNA is TGCAGTGCTAGAGGTGACATTTCTCGGTGGCCCTACGAGCAGTACTTC. It yields the protein CSARGDISRWPYEQYF.

This clonotype was seen many times. The chain carries TRBV12-3 or TRBV12-4 and TRBJ2-7; the match to TRBD1 covers 8 bases. The CDR3 runs 12 residues. The V gene end was trimmed by 8 bases and the J gene end by 4 bases; junction bases not matched to a gene: 4. The CDR3 coding sequence is TGTGCCAGCGGACAGGGACCTTACGAGCAGTACTTC. This codes for CASGQGPYEQYF.

The genes are TRBV4-1 and TRBJ2-1; 8 nucleotides agree with TRBD2. CDR3 size: 14 residues. V shed 3 bases, J shed 5 bases, and the junction held 3 bases outside the gene matches. The germline gives CDR1 MGHRA, CDR2 YSYEKL. CDR3 nucleotide sequence: TGCGCCAGCAGCCACCTTAGCGGGGACAATGAGCAGTTCTTC. Translation gives CASSHLSGDNEQFF.

The sample holds a few counts of this clonotype. This chain uses TRBV11-2 with TRBJ2-1; perhaps TRBD1 as D (5 bases). Trimming stripped 3 bases from V and 6 bases from J, with 12 bases between. Germline V lookup: CDR1 SGHAT, CDR2 FQNNGV. The CDR3 totals 14 residues. CDR3 in amino acids: CASSFYQGANEQFF. The DNA for the CDR3 is TGTGCCAGCAGCTTCTATCAGGGCGCCAATGAGCAGTTCTTC.

This clonotype has only a few counts. This chain uses TRBV20-1 with TRBJ2-1; no clear D gene. The length of the CDR3 is 13 residues. Trimming pared 1 base from V and 8 bases from J, leaving 12 bases between. Germline V gives CDR1 DFQATT, CDR2 SNEGSKA (reference sequence). The CDR3 coding sequence is TGCAGTGCTAGAGCGGGTTCGGTCTATGAGCAGTTCTTC. This sequence encodes CSARAGSVYEQFF.

This clonotype has more than one count but fewer than ten. In DNA, the CDR3 is TGTGCCAGCAGCTTAGTGATCGGTCTAGGGGCCTACGAGCAGTACTTC. Amino acid sequence: CASSLVIGLGAYEQYF. The chain links TRBV11-2 to TRBJ2-7; perhaps TRBD1 as D (5 bases). V was shortened by 1 base and J by 2 bases, with 15 bases between the two germline ends. CDR1 is SGHAT, CDR2 FQNNGV, per germline. This CDR3 is built from 16 residues.

This clonotype turned up a few times. The rearrangement links TRBV5-5 to TRBJ2-2; D unclear. This CDR3 spans 14 amino acids. CDR1 and CDR2 from the germline V gene are SGHKS and YYEKEE (reference sequence). The V end lost 4 bases, the J end lost 3 bases, and 10 bases lay between the germline ends. Here the CDR3 reads CASSLPEHTGELFF. The CDR3 region has the DNA TGTGCCAGCAGCCTCCCAGAGCACACCGGGGAGCTGTTTTTT.